This T cell receptor (beta chain) was documented in a study of T-cell memory formation after mild COVID-19. Whole-study findings and limits: Of the contracting clones, CD4+ ones lay mainly in CM and EM, and CD8+ ones in EMRA. Pre-infection memory harbored some responding clones, suggesting cross-reactive memory joined.

As to this clonotype: Its matching antigen is unknown.

The CDR3 has 15 amino acids. CDR1 SNHLY and CDR2 FYNNEI come from the germline V gene. Trimming pared 5 bases from V and 5 bases from J, leaving 16 bases between. cDNA libraries for TCR alpha and TCR beta, carrying sample barcodes and UMIs, came from 5'RACE with constant-segment primers. TCRdb recomputed calls from the 5' RACE reads with MiXCR, one row per CDR3 protein. The table has under 250,000 distinct CDR3 sequences, roughly a tenth seen once. This clonotype was sampled from a man aged 18 to 30 who had mild COVID-19 (a few samples of this study predate the infection). Cell type and time point are not known. The chain employs TRBV2 and TRBJ1-5; D gene ambiguous. The sequencing input was PBMCs or a T cell subset sorted from them (not recorded which). CDR3 region: CASSPPSTPDQPQHF. Here the CDR3 DNA reads TGTGCCAGCAGTCCCCCCAGCACGCCGGATCAGCCCCAGCATTTT.